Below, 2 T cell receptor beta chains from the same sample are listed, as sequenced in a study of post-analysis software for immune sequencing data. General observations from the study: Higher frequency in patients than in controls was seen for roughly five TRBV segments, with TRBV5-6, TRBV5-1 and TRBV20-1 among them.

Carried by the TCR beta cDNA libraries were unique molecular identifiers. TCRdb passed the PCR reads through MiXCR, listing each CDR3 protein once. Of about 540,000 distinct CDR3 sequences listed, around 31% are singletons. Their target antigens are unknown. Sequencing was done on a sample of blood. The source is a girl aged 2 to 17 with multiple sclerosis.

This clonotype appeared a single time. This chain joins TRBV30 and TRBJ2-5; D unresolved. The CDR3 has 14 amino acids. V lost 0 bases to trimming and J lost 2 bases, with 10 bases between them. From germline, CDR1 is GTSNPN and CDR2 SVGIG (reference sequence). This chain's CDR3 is CAWSVRAGQETQYF. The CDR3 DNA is TGTGCCTGGAGTGTACGGGCAGGACAAGAGACCCAGTACTTC. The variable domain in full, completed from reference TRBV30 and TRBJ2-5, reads SQTIHQWPATLVQPVGSPLSLECTVEGTSNPNLYWYRQAAGRGLQLLFYSVGIGQISSEVPQNLSASRPQDRQFILSSKKLLLSDSGFYLCAWSVRAGQETQYFGPGTRLLVL.

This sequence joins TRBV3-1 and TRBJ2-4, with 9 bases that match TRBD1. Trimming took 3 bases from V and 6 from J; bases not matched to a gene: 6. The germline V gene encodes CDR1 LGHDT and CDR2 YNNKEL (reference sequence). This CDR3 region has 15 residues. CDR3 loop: CASSQTDRGGNIQYF. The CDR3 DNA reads TGTGCCAGCAGCCAGACTGACAGGGGGGGAAACATTCAGTACTTC.